This T cell receptor beta chain was found in a study of cytomegalovirus exposure and HLA in healthy donors. Broader study findings: A list of more than 150 TCR beta chains associated with cytomegalovirus was given. Analysis performed later found roughly 18,000 TCR beta sequences associated with HLA alleles at 0.05 false discovery rate.

The J segment lost 1 base and the V segment lost 3 bases, leaving 11 bases of the junction unmatched. The CDR3 extends over 17 amino acids. The germline V gene has CDR1 SGHDT and CDR2 YYEEEE. The PCR used 60 Vbeta and 13 Jbeta primers. Profiling relied on immunoSEQ multiplex PCR, and the TCRdb table lists in-frame clones only, not all of them. The sample has about 140,000 clones; 60% to 85% are singletons. Nominally healthy donors were sampled, though unrecorded immune exposures were likely. With respect to this clone: The antigen remains unidentified.

The sample consisted of PBMCs. The origin of this receptor is a male donor in good health and CMV-seronegative. V usage is TRBV5-6 and J usage is TRBJ2-3, with 7 positions matching TRBD1. CDR3 sequence reads: CASSSAVGGSGTDTQYF. CDR3 nucleotides: TGTGCCAGCAGCTCAGCGGTAGGGGGCAGCGGCACAGATACGCAGTATTTT.